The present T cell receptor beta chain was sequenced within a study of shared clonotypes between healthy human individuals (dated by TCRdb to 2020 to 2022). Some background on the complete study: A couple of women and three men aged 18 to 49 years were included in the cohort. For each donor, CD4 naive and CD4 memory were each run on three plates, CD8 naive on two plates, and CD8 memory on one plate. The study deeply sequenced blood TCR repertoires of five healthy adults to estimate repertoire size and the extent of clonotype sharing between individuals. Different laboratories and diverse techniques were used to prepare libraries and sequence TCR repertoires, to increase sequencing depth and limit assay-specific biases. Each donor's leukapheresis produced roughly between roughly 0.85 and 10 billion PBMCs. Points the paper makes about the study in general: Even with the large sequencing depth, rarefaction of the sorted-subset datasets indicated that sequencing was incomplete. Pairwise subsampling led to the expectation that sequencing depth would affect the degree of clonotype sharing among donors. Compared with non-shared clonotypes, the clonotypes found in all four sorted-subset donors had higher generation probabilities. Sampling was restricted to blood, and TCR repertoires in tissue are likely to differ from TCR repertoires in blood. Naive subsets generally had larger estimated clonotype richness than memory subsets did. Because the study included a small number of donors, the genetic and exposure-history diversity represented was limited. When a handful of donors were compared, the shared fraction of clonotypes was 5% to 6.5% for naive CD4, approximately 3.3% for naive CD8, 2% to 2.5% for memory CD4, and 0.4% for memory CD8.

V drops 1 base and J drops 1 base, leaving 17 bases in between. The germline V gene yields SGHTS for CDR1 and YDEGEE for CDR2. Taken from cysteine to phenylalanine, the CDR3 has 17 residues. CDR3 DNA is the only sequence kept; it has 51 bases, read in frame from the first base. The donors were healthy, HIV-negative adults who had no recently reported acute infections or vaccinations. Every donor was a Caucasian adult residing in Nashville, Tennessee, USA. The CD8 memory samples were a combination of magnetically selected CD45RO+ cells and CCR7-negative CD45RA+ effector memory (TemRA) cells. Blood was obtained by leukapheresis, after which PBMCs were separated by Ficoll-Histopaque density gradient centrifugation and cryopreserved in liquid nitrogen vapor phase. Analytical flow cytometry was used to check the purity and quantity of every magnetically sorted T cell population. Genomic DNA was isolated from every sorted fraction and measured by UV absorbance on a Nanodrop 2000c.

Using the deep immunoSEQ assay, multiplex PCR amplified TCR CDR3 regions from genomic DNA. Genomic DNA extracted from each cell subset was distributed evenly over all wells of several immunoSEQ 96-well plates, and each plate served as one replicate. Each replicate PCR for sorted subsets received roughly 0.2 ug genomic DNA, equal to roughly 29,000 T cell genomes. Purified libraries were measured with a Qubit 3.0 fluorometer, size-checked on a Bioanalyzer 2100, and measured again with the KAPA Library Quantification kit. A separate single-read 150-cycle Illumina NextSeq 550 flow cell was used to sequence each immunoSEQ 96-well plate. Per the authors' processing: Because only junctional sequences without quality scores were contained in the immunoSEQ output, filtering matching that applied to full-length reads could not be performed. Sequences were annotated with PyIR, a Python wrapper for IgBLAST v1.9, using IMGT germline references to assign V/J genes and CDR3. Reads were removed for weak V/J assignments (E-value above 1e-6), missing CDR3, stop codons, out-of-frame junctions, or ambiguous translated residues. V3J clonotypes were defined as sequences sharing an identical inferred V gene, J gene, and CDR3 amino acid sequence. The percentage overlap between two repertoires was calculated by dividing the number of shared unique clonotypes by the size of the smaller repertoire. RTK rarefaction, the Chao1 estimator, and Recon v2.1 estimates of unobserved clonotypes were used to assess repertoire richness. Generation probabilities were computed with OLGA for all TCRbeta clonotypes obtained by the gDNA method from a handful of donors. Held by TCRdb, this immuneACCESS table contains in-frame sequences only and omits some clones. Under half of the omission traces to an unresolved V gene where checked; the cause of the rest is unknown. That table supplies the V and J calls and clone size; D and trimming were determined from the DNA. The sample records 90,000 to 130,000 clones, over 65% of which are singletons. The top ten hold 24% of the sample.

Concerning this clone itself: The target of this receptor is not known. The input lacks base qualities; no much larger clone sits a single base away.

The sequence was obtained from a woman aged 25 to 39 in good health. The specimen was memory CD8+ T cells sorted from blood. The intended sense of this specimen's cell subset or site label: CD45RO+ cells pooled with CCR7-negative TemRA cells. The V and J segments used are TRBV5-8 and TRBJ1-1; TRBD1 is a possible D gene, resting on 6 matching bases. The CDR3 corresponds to CASSLTGIPRENTEAFF. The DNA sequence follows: TGTGCCAGCAGCTTGACAGGGATCCCTCGGGAGAACACTGAAGCTTTCTTT.